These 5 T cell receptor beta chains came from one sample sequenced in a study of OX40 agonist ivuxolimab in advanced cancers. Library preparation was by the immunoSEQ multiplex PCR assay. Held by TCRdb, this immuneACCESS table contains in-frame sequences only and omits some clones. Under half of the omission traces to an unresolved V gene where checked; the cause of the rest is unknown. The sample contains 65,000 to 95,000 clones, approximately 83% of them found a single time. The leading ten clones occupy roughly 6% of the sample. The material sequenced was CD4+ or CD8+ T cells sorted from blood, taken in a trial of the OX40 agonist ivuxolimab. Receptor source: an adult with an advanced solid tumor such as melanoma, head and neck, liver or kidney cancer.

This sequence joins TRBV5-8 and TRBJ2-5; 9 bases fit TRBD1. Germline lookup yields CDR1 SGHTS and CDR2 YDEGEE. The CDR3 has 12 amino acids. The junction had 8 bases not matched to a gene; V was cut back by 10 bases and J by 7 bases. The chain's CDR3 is CASRTGVRTQYF. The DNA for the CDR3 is TGTGCCTCCAGGACAGGGGTTCGGACCCAGTACTTC.

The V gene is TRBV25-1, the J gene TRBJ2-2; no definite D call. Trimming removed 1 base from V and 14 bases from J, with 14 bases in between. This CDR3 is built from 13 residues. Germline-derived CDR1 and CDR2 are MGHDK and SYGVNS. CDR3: CASSESPSYRLFF. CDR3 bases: TGTGCCAGCAGTGAATCCCCCAGCTACCGACTGTTTTTT.

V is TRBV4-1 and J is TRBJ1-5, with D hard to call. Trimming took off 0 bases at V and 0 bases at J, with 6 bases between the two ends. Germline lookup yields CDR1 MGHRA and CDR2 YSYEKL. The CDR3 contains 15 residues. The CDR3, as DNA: TGCGCCAGCAGCCAAGAACAACATAGCAATCAGCCCCAGCATTTT. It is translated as CASSQEQHSNQPQHF.

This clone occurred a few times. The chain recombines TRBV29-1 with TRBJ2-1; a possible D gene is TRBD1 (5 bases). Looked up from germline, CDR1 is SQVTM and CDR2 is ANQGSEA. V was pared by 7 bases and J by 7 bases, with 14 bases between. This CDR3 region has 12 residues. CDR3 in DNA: TGCAGCGCTGACCCGACAGCAAATGAGCAGTTCTTC. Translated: CSADPTANEQFF.

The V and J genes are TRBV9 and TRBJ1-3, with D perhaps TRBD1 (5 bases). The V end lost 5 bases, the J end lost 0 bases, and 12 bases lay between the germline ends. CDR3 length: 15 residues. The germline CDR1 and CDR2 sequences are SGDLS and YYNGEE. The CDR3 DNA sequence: TGTGCCAGCAGTGAGTCAGGGACCTCTGGAAACACCATATATTTT. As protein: CASSESGTSGNTIYF.